Described below is a single T cell receptor beta chain sequence and its context. Its antigen remains unknown. TCR beta cDNA libraries had unique molecular identifiers. Researchers reported approximately 500,000 cDNA molecules coming from roughly 1 to 10 million T cells. TCRdb passed the PCR reads through MiXCR, listing each CDR3 protein once. Counted here are hundreds of thousands of distinct CDR3 sequences, 59% occurring once; the ten biggest clones make up about 11%. The data belong to a study of post-analysis software for immune sequencing data. Study details: Both relapsing-remitting and secondary progressive multiple sclerosis featured among the disease courses, as did progressive-relapsing multiple sclerosis.

Findings and limits, study-wide: Included in a set of about 5 TRBV segments more frequent in patients than controls were TRBV5-6, TRBV5-1 and TRBV20-1. Versus controls, multiple sclerosis patients showed significantly lower diversity (normalized Chao1).

The V gene's germline CDR1 is MGHDK and CDR2 SYGVNS. CDR3 size: 13 residues. After removal of 7 bases from V and 2 bases from J, the junction contained 4 bases not matched to a gene. This clonotype originated in a girl aged 2 to 10 with multiple sclerosis. The chain couples TRBV25-1 to TRBJ2-7; 8 positions match TRBD1. The specimen sequenced was blood. CDR3 loop: CASTGQGPYEQYF. The CDR3 DNA reads as TGTGCCAGCACTGGACAGGGTCCCTACGAGCAGTACTTC.